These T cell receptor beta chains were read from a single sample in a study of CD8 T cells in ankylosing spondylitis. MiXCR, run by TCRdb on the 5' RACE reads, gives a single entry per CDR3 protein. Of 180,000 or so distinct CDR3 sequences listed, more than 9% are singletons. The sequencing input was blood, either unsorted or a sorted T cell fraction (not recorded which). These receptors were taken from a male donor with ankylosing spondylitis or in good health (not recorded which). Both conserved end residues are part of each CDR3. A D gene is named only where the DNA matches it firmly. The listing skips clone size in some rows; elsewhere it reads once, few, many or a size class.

CDR3 DNA: TGTGCCAGCAGATGGGACAGGGGGGCCTACGAGCAGTACTTC
CDR3 protein: CASRWDRGAYEQYF
clone size: many
V gene: TRBV6-1
D gene: TRBD1
J gene: TRBJ2-7

CDR3 DNA: TGCGCCAGCAGCCCAAGTAGGGCAGCTAGCGGCTCTCGGGAGCAGTACTTC
CDR3 protein: CASSPSRAASGSREQYF
clone size: many
V gene: TRBV5-1
D gene: TRBD2
J gene: TRBJ2-7

CDR3 DNA: TGTGCCAGCAGCTTGGCCGGGTCTATTTTCTACAATGAGCAGTTCTTC
CDR3 protein: CASSLAGSIFYNEQFF
clone size: many
V gene: TRBV5-6
D gene: .
J gene: TRBJ2-1

CDR3 DNA: TGTGCCAGCTCACCACGTTCCGCCCTCGGGGAGAACACTGAAGCTTTCTTT
CDR3 protein: CASSPRSALGENTEAFF
clone size: few
V gene: TRBV18
D gene: .
J gene: TRBJ1-1

CDR3 DNA: TGTGCCAGCAGTTACGAATGGGCAGACACCGGGGAGCTGTTTTTT
CDR3 protein: CASSYEWADTGELFF
clone size: .
V gene: TRBV6-5
D gene: .
J gene: TRBJ2-2

CDR3 DNA: TGTGCCAGCAGTGCGTCCGGCATGAACACTGAAGCTTTCTTT
CDR3 protein: CASSASGMNTEAFF
clone size: few
V gene: TRBV6-1
D gene: .
J gene: TRBJ1-1

CDR3 DNA: TGTGCCAGCAGCCTAGGGGAGGAGGCGGCCTCAGATACGCAGTATTTT
CDR3 protein: CASSLGEEAASDTQYF
clone size: many
V gene: TRBV12-3/TRBV12-4
D gene: .
J gene: TRBJ2-3

CDR3 DNA: TGTGCCATCAGTGAGAGGGACAGGGATGAGCAGTTCTTC
CDR3 protein: CAISERDRDEQFF
clone size: many
V gene: TRBV10-3
D gene: TRBD1
J gene: TRBJ2-1

CDR3 DNA: TGTGCCAGCAGCAAAAGTTGCTCAGGGGAGGATGGCAATCAGCCCCAGCATTTT
CDR3 protein: CASSKSCSGEDGNQPQHF
clone size: many
V gene: TRBV21-1
D gene: .
J gene: TRBJ1-5

CDR3 DNA: TGCAGTGCTAGAGAGGGCAGGGTGGCGGTGGGTGGCTACACCTTC
CDR3 protein: CSAREGRVAVGGYTF
clone size: few
V gene: TRBV20-1
D gene: .
J gene: TRBJ1-2

CDR3 DNA: TGTGCCAGCAGCGTACAGGGGGGATCCTATAATTCACCCCTCCACTTT
CDR3 protein: CASSVQGGSYNSPLHF
clone size: .
V gene: TRBV12-3/TRBV12-4
D gene: TRBD1
J gene: TRBJ1-6

CDR3 DNA: TGTGCCAGCAGCTTAGAGTCTAGCGGGGGTACAGATACGCAGTATTTT
CDR3 protein: CASSLESSGGTDTQYF
clone size: few
V gene: TRBV7-9
D gene: TRBD2
J gene: TRBJ2-3

CDR3 DNA: TGCAGTGCTAGAGATATGTCCGGAGATACGCAGTATTTT
CDR3 protein: CSARDMSGDTQYF
clone size: many
V gene: TRBV20-1
D gene: .
J gene: TRBJ2-3

CDR3 DNA: TGTGCCAGCAGTGAACAGGGGGCTTCGGGGGAGCTGTTTTTT
CDR3 protein: CASSEQGASGELFF
clone size: few
V gene: TRBV25-1
D gene: TRBD1
J gene: TRBJ2-2

CDR3 DNA: TGCGCCAGCAGCTTGGGTTGGGGGGCCTACAATGAGCAGTTCTTC
CDR3 protein: CASSLGWGAYNEQFF
clone size: many
V gene: TRBV5-1
D gene: .
J gene: TRBJ2-1

CDR3 DNA: TGCGCCAGCAGCAAGCCAGGGATGCTTCAAGAGACCCAGTACTTC
CDR3 protein: CASSKPGMLQETQYF
clone size: many
V gene: TRBV5-1
D gene: .
J gene: TRBJ2-5

CDR3 DNA: TGTGCCAGCACCCCAGGGGGGGAGCAGCCCCAGCATTTT
CDR3 protein: CASTPGGEQPQHF
clone size: many
V gene: TRBV6-2/TRBV6-3
D gene: TRBD1
J gene: TRBJ1-5

CDR3 DNA: TGCGCCAGCAGCCGCATGGGACAACTCCCAGACGCCCAGTACTTC
CDR3 protein: CASSRMGQLPDAQYF
clone size: many
V gene: TRBV5-1
D gene: .
J gene: TRBJ2-5

CDR3 DNA: TGTGCCAGCGGGACCTACAGGGTTGCAACTAATGAAAAACTGTTTTTT
CDR3 protein: CASGTYRVATNEKLFF
clone size: .
V gene: TRBV27
D gene: .
J gene: TRBJ1-4

CDR3 DNA: TGTGCCAGCTCATCGGGACGTAAGAACACTGAAGCTTTCTTT
CDR3 protein: CASSSGRKNTEAFF
clone size: few
V gene: TRBV18
D gene: .
J gene: TRBJ1-1

CDR3 DNA: TGTGCCAGCAATCAGGGCGGTCAAGAGACCCAGTACTTC
CDR3 protein: CASNQGGQETQYF
clone size: few
V gene: TRBV7-8
D gene: .
J gene: TRBJ2-5

CDR3 DNA: TGTGCCACCCAGGACGGATCCTACAATGAGCAGTTCTTC
CDR3 protein: CATQDGSYNEQFF
clone size: many
V gene: TRBV28
D gene: .
J gene: TRBJ2-1

CDR3 DNA: TGTGCCAGCAGTTTCGGGGACCACTATGGCTACACCTTC
CDR3 protein: CASSFGDHYGYTF
clone size: many
V gene: TRBV12-3/TRBV12-4
D gene: .
J gene: TRBJ1-2

CDR3 DNA: TGCAGTGCTAATGTTCCTATGGAACTAGCGGGAGTCAGAAATGAGCAGTTCTTC
CDR3 protein: CSANVPMELAGVRNEQFF
clone size: many
V gene: TRBV20-1
D gene: TRBD2
J gene: TRBJ2-1

CDR3 DNA: TGTGCCAGCTCACGGACACAGGGGATCCAAGAGACCCAGTACTTC
CDR3 protein: CASSRTQGIQETQYF
clone size: few
V gene: TRBV18
D gene: TRBD1
J gene: TRBJ2-5